This TCR beta chain emerged from a study of beta chain features in type 1 diabetes. Study-wide points: TCRB CDR3s were moderately but significantly shorter in Type 1 diabetes patients in all four CD4+ subsets.

Investigators reverse transcribed all isolated RNA, so they sequenced expressed TCRB transcripts. Assay: immunoSEQ multiplex PCR; the TCRdb copy retains only in-frame clones and omits some. The table records roughly 340,000 clones, 10% to 15% of them present only once. This clone showed up just a few times. The antigen remains unidentified. A read error may produce the germline difference seen at one junction end. CDR3 length: 16 amino acids. Germline-derived CDR1 and CDR2 are SSHAT and FNYEAQ (reference sequence). The V gene is TRBV7-7, the J gene TRBJ2-5; the match to TRBD1 covers 7 bases. This clonotype originated in a woman aged 18-35 years with type 1 diabetes. The source material was naive CD4+ T cells from blood. The DNA of the CDR3 is TGTGCTAGCAGCTTAGCTCGACAGGGATTGGGAGAGACCCAGTACTTC. This sequence encodes CASSLARQGLGETQYF.